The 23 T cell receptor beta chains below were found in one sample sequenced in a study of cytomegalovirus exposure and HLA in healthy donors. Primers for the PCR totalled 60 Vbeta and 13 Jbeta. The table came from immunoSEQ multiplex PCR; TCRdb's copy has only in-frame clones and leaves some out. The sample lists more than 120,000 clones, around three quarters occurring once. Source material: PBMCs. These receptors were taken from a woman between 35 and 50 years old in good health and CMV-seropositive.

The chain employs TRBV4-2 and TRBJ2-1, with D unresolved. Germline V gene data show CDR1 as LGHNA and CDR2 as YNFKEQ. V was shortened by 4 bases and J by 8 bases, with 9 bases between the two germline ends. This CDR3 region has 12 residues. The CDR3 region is CASSPSFDEQFF. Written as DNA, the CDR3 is TGTGCCAGCAGCCCGTCTTTCGATGAGCAGTTCTTC.

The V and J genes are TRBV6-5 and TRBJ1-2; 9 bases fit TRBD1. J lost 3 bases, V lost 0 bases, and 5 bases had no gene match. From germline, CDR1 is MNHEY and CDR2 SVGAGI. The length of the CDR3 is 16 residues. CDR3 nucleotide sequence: TGTGCCAGCAGTTACTCGTTCGGGACAGGGCACTATGGCTACACCTTC. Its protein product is CASSYSFGTGHYGYTF.

This chain's CDR3 is CASRSGGLAGVNEQFF. The DNA of the CDR3 is TGTGCCAGCAGATCAGGGGGACTAGCGGGAGTAAATGAGCAGTTCTTC. The chain couples TRBV27 to TRBJ2-1, with 14 bases lining up with TRBD2. The CDR3 consists of 16 residues. Germline V gives CDR1 MNHEY, CDR2 SMNVEV (reference sequence). The V segment lost 6 bases and the J segment 7 bases; nucleotides outside the gene matches: 8.

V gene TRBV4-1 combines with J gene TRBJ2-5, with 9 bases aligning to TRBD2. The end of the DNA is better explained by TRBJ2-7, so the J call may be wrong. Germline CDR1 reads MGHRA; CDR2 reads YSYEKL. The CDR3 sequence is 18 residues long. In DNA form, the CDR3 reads TGCGCCAGCAGCCAAGATCTTTGGGGAGCGGGGGGCCGCTACGAGCAGTACTTC. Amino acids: CASSQDLWGAGGRYEQYF.

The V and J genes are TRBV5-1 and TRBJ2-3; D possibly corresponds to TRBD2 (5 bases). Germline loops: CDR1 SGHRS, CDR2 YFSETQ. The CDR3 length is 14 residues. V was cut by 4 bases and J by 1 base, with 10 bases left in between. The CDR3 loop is CASSAVGGTDTQYF. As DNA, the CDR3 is TGCGCCAGCAGCGCCGTCGGGGGCACAGATACGCAGTATTTT.

CDR3 loop: CASSQYGGNRGRPSYNEQFF. The CDR3 DNA reads TGCGCCAGCAGTCAATATGGGGGGAACCGCGGGAGGCCCTCCTACAATGAGCAGTTCTTC. The chain employs TRBV23-1 and TRBJ2-1; the match to TRBD2 covers 8 bases. TRBV23-1 is known as an ORF, though its function is uncertain. V dropped 1 base and J dropped 0; count of bases not matched to a gene: 14. The CDR3 consists of 20 residues.

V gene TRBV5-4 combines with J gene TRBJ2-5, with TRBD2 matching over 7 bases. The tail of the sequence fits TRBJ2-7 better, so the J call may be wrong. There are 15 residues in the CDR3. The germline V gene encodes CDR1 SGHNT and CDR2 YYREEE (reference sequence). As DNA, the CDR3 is TGTGCCAGCAGCTTACAGGAAGCGGGACGCTACGAGCAGTACTTC. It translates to CASSLQEAGRYEQYF.

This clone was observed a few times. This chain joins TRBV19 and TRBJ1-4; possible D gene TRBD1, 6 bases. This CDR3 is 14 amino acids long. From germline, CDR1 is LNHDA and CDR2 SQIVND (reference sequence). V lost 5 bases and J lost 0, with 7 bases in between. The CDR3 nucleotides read TGTGCCAGTAGTCACAGGGCAACTAATGAAAAACTGTTTTTT. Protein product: CASSHRATNEKLFF.

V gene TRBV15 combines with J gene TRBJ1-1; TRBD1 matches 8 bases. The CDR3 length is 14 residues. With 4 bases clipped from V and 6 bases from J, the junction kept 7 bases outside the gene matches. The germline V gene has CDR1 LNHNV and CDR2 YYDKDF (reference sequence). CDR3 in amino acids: CATSKGQVKAEAFF. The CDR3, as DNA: TGTGCCACCAGCAAGGGACAGGTTAAGGCTGAAGCTTTCTTT. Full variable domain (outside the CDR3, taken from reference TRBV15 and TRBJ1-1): DAMVIQNPRYQVTQFGKPVTLSCSQTLNHNVMYWYQQKSSQAPKLLFHYYDKDFNNEADTPDNFQSRRPNTSFCFLDIRSPGLGDTAMYLCATSKGQVKAEAFFGQGTRLTVV.

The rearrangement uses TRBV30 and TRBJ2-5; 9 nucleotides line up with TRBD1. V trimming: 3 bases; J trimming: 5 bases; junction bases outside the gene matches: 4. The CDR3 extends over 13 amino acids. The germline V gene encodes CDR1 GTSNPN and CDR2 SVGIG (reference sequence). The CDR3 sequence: CAWRGQGQETQYF. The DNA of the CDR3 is TGTGCCTGGAGGGGACAGGGTCAGGAGACCCAGTACTTC.

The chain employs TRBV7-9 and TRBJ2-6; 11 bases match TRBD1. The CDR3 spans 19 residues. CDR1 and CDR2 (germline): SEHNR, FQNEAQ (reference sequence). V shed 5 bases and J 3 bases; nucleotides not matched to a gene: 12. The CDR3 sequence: CASSPPQDRGRFGANVLTF. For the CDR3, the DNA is TGTGCCAGCAGCCCCCCCCAGGACAGGGGGCGCTTTGGGGCCAACGTCCTGACTTTC.

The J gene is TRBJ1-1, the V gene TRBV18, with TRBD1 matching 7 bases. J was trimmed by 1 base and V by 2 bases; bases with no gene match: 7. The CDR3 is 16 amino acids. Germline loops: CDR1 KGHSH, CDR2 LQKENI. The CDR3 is CASSPRQGSTNTEAFF. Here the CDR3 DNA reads TGTGCCAGCTCACCAAGACAGGGTTCGACGAACACTGAAGCTTTCTTT.

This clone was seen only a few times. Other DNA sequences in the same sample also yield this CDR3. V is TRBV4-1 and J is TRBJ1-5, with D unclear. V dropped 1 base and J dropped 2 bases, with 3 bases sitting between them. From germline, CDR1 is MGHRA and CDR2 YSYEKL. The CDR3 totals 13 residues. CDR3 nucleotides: TGCGCCAGCAGCCAAGGGCGCAATCAGCCCCAGCATTTT. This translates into CASSQGRNQPQHF.

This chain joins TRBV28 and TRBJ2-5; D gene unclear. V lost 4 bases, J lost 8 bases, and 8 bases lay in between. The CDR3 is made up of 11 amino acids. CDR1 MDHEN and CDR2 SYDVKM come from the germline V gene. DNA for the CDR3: TGTGCCAGCAGTTCCGTAATAACCCAGTACTTC. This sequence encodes CASSSVITQYF. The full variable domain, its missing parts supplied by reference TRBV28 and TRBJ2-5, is DVKVTQSSRYLVKRTGEKVFLECVQDMDHENMFWYRQDPGLGLRLIYFSYDVKMKEKGDIPEGYSVSREKKERFSLILESASTNQTSMYLCASSSVITQYFGPGTRLLVL.

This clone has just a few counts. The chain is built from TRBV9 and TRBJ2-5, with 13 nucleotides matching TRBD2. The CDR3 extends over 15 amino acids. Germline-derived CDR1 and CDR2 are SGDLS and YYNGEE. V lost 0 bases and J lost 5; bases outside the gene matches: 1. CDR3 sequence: CASSVELAGGETQYF. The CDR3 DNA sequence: TGTGCCAGCAGCGTAGAACTAGCGGGAGGGGAGACCCAGTACTTC.

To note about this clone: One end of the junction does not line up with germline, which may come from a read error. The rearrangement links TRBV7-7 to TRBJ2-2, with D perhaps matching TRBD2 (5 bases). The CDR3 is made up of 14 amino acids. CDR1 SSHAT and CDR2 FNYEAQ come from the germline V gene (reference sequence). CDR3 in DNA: TGTGCTAGCAGCTGGGAGCCGAACACCGGGGAGCTGTTTTTT. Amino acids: CASSWEPNTGELFF.

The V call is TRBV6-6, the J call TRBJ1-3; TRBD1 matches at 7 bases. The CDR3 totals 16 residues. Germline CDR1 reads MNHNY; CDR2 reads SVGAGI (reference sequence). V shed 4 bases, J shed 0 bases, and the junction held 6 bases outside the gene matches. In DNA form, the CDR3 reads TGTGCCAGCAGTTCCGGGACAGAGAGCTCTGGAAACACCATATATTTT. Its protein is CASSSGTESSGNTIYF.

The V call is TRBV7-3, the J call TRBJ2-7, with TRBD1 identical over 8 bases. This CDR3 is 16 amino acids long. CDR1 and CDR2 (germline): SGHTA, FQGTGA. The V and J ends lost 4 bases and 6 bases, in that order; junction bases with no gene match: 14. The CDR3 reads CASSSRGSRGPGEQYF. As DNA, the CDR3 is TGTGCCAGCAGCTCAAGGGGGTCCAGGGGGCCCGGCGAGCAGTACTTC. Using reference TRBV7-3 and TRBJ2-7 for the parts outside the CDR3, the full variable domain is GAGVSQTPSNKVTEKGKYVELRCDPISGHTALYWYRQSLGQGPEFLIYFQGTGAADDSGLPNDRFFAVRPEGSVSTLKIQRTERGDSAVYLCASSSRGSRGPGEQYFGPGTRLTVT.

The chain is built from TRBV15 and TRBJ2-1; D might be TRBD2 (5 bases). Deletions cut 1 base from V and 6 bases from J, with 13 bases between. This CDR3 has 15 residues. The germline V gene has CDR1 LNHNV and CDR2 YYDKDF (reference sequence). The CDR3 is CATSRAGSARNEQFF. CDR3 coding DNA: TGTGCCACCAGCAGAGCGGGTAGCGCACGCAATGAGCAGTTCTTC.

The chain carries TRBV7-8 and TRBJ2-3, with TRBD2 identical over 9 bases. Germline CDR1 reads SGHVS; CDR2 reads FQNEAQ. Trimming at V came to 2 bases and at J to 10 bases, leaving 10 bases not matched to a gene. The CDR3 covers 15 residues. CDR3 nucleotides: TGTGCCAGCAGCTTATATGGGCTTAGACTAGCGGCGCAGTATTTT. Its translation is CASSLYGLRLAAQYF.

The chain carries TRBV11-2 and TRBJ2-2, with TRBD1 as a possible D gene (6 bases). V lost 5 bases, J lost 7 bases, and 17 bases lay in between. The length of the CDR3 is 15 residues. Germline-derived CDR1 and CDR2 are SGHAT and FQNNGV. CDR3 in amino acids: CASSLTGNTGGELFF. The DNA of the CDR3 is TGTGCCAGCAGCCTTACAGGGAATACGGGCGGGGAGCTGTTTTTT.

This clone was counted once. The CDR3 DNA is TGTGCCAGCAGCCTGCGGAGGGCGGGCTACAATGAGCAGTTCTTC. Residues: CASSLRRAGYNEQFF. The V call is TRBV7-9, the J call TRBJ2-1; possibly TRBD2 for D (6 bases). This CDR3 is 15 amino acids long. CDR1 and CDR2 (germline): SEHNR, FQNEAQ (reference sequence). V lost 5 bases to trimming and J lost 3 bases, with 14 bases between them.

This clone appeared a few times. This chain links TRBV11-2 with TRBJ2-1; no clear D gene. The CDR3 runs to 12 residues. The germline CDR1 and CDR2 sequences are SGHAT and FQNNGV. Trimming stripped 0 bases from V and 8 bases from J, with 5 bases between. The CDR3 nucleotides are TGTGCCAGCAGCTTAGACGTCTATGAGCAGTTCTTC. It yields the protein CASSLDVYEQFF.